Below, one TCR beta chain is given with its context. This CDR3 is 16 amino acids long. V trimming: 4 bases; J trimming: 5 bases; junction bases outside the gene matches: 12. In germline, CDR1 is LGHNA, CDR2 YNFKEQ. The source of the sample is a study of T cell changes during pregnancy in multiple sclerosis. The method was immunoSEQ multiplex PCR; TCRdb's version includes in-frame clones alone and lacks a portion of them. This sample has about 20,000 clones, with 70% to 90% found just once. The sequenced sample was CD8+ T cells from peripheral blood mononuclear cells, obtained in the second trimester of pregnancy. The chain is built from TRBV4-2 and TRBJ2-7; 9 nucleotides agree with TRBD2. The clonotype comes from a female donor in good health, enrolled as a control in a pregnancy study. The CDR3 coding sequence is TGTGCCAGCAGCCTAACCTCTAGCGGGATTCCCAACGAGCAGTACTTC. Residues: CASSLTSSGIPNEQYF.